The 8 T cell receptor beta chains reported below all come from one sample, sequenced in a study of kidney transplant recipient with SARS-CoV-2 infection (dated by TCRdb to the early 2020s). Sequencing relied on an Illumina MiSeq. In-frame beta chains were kept once TCRdb had trimmed the public reads at Q25 with fastp and called clones with MiXCR. Entries that share a CDR3 protein sequence are merged under the most common genes and DNA. This sample lists under 300,000 distinct CDR3 sequences; under 35% were detected once. The ten most abundant clones make up roughly 7% of the sample. Explained via the paper, the time point label denotes: pre-pandemic baseline sample and day 111 after first positive SARS-CoV-2 test. The material was a blood sample, obtained at baseline and on roughly day 120 from a kidney transplant recipient. The receptor set was obtained from a male patient between 25 and 39 years old who had COVID-19 and was a kidney transplant recipient. It is possible that, after a transplant, some T cells come from the graft donor.

Concerning this clonotype: This may be a read error: a much more frequent sequence differs by one nucleotide. The chain recombines TRBV20-1 with TRBJ2-1, with D perhaps matching TRBD1 or TRBD2 (5 bases each). CDR1 is DFQATT, CDR2 SNEGSKA, per germline (reference sequence). CDR3 length equals 12 residues. The CDR3 protein is CSVREGSNEQFF. CDR3 coding DNA: TGCAGTGTTAGAGAGGGGTCCAATGAGCAGTTCTTC.

The rearrangement uses TRBV5-4 and TRBJ1-2, with D unresolved. This CDR3 contains 16 residues. With 6 bases removed from V and 4 bases from J, the gap between germline ends came to 22 bases. Germline CDR1 reads SGHNT; CDR2 reads YYREEE (reference sequence). CDR3 region: CASTHLVPGKTYGYTF. The CDR3 DNA reads as TGTGCCAGCACACACCTCGTACCAGGAAAGACCTATGGCTACACCTTC.

Of note for this clonotype: This sequence may be a read error, since a much larger clone differs from it by one base. The rearrangement joins TRBV7-2 to TRBJ2-4; maybe TRBD1 (5 bases). The J call is doubtful: the DNA matches TRBJ2-7 better. This CDR3 is built from 15 residues. Germline V CDR1 and CDR2: SGHTA, FQGNSA. The CDR3 DNA reads as TGTGCCAGCAGCCGGACACCAACGAGCCCCTACGAGCAGTACTTC. Translated: CASSRTPTSPYEQYF.

This clonotype was detected ten times or more. The chain links TRBV6-5 to TRBJ1-1; maybe TRBD1 (5 bases). Trimming pared 7 bases from V and 4 bases from J, leaving 16 bases between. Germline CDR1 MNHEY, CDR2 SVGAGI. The CDR3 length is 14 residues. CDR3 coding DNA: TGTGCCAGCAAACCCGGACTGGGGGGCACTGAAGCTTTCTTT. Amino acid sequence: CASKPGLGGTEAFF.

This clonotype has more than one count but fewer than ten. This chain joins TRBV6-5 and TRBJ2-4; 8 positions agree with TRBD1. V gave up 7 bases and J gave up 6 bases; unmatched junction bases: 8. Germline CDR1 and CDR2: MNHEY and SVGAGI. This CDR3 is 14 amino acids long. CDR3 sequence (DNA): TGTGCCAGCACCCCCCGGACAGGGTTAAACATTCAGTACTTC. The encoded protein is CASTPRTGLNIQYF.

Concerning this clonotype itself: Possible read error: a much larger clone is one base away. V and J are TRBV3-1 and TRBJ2-1; perhaps TRBD2 as D (6 bases). V shed 4 bases and J shed 6 bases, with 13 bases lying between them. Germline-derived CDR1 and CDR2 are LGHDT and YNNKEL (reference sequence). The CDR3 spans 14 residues. Here the CDR3 reads CASSRGLRGNEQFF. The CDR3 bases are TGTGCCAGCAGCCGGGGCTTGCGGGGCAATGAGCAGTTCTTC.

This clonotype was detected ten times or more. This chain joins TRBV6-1 and TRBJ1-1; a possible D gene is TRBD1 (5 bases). Germline CDR1 MNHNS, CDR2 SASEGT. This CDR3 spans 15 amino acids. V lost 7 bases, J lost 0 bases, and 15 bases lay in between. CDR3 sequence (DNA): TGTGCCAGCATCACGGGACGGTCAATGAACACTGAAGCTTTCTTT. Residues: CASITGRSMNTEAFF.

This clonotype was counted at least ten times. The chain joins TRBV28 to TRBJ1-5; D unclear. Trimming took 2 bases from V and 7 from J, leaving 12 bases between them. The CDR3 has 14 amino acids. Germline V CDR1 and CDR2: MDHEN, SYDVKM. CDR3 residues: CASSLRGWYQPQHF. The CDR3 bases are TGTGCCAGCAGTTTACGGGGTTGGTACCAGCCCCAGCATTTT.